These T cell receptor beta chains were read from a single sample in a study of cytomegalovirus exposure and HLA in healthy donors. Some clones are missing from TCRdb's copy, which holds only in-frame ones; the method was immunoSEQ multiplex PCR. The profile shows hundreds of thousands of clones, around four fifths of them singletons. Specimen: PBMCs. The receptors originated from a male donor in good health and CMV-seronegative. Each CDR3 is given with its conserved first and last residue. Fields, in order: clone size, J gene, D gene, V gene, CDR3 length, CDR3 DNA, CDR3 protein. The D gene is left open where the match is weak. Size is omitted from some rows. Given values are once, few, many or a class for expanded clones.

clone_size: NA; j_call: TRBJ1-4; d_call: NA; v_call: TRBV28; cdr3_length: 16; cdr3_nt: TGTGCCAGCAGTTTAAGAGGGGGAGCAACTAATGAAAAACTGTTTTTT; cdr3_aa: CASSLRGGATNEKLFF
clone_size: NA; j_call: TRBJ2-7; d_call: TRBD1; v_call: TRBV23-1; cdr3_length: 18; cdr3_nt: TGCGCCAGCAGTCAATCCCACAACATCGACAGGGGAGTCGACGAGCAGTACTTC; cdr3_aa: CASSQSHNIDRGVDEQYF
clone_size: NA; j_call: TRBJ2-1; d_call: TRBD2; v_call: TRBV5-1; cdr3_length: 14; cdr3_nt: TGCGCCAGCAGCTTAGCGACTAGCGGAAATGAGCAGTTCTTC; cdr3_aa: CASSLATSGNEQFF
clone_size: few; j_call: TRBJ2-7; d_call: NA; v_call: TRBV11-2; cdr3_length: 15; cdr3_nt: TGTGCCAGCAGCTTAGCCCTTCGGAGCAGCTACGAGCAGTACTTC; cdr3_aa: CASSLALRSSYEQYF
clone_size: NA; j_call: TRBJ1-2; d_call: NA; v_call: TRBV7-2; cdr3_length: 15; cdr3_nt: TGTGCCAGCAGCATAACTAGAGGGCCGGGCTATGGCTACACCTTC; cdr3_aa: CASSITRGPGYGYTF
clone_size: NA; j_call: TRBJ1-6; d_call: NA; v_call: TRBV6-5; cdr3_length: 13; cdr3_nt: TGTGCCAGCAGGGGGACAAGCTATTCACCCCTCCACTTT; cdr3_aa: CASRGTSYSPLHF
clone_size: NA; j_call: TRBJ1-2; d_call: NA; v_call: TRBV6-6; cdr3_length: 13; cdr3_nt: TGTGCCAGCAGTAAGGACGGGAGGGATGGCTACACCTTC; cdr3_aa: CASSKDGRDGYTF
clone_size: NA; j_call: TRBJ1-1; d_call: NA; v_call: TRBV5-4; cdr3_length: 14; cdr3_nt: TGTGCCAGCAGCCCCGGGACACGGAACACTGAAGCTTTCTTT; cdr3_aa: CASSPGTRNTEAFF
clone_size: NA; j_call: TRBJ1-3; d_call: NA; v_call: TRBV7-9; cdr3_length: 14; cdr3_nt: TGTGCCAGCAGCTTAGTGGCTCGGGAGGACACCATATATTTT; cdr3_aa: CASSLVAREDTIYF
clone_size: NA; j_call: TRBJ2-7; d_call: NA; v_call: TRBV7-9; cdr3_length: 12; cdr3_nt: TGTGCCAGCAGCTCATTGCTGGCCGAGCAGTACTTC; cdr3_aa: CASSSLLAEQYF
clone_size: NA; j_call: TRBJ1-1; d_call: NA; v_call: TRBV19; cdr3_length: 13; cdr3_nt: TGTGCCAGTAGTTCCGACAGAATTACTGAAGCTTTCTTT; cdr3_aa: CASSSDRITEAFF
clone_size: NA; j_call: TRBJ2-7; d_call: TRBD2; v_call: TRBV25-1; cdr3_length: 14; cdr3_nt: TGTGCCAGCAGTGTGGAACTAGCGGGAGGCGAGCAGTACTTC; cdr3_aa: CASSVELAGGEQYF
clone_size: NA; j_call: TRBJ2-1; d_call: TRBD2; v_call: TRBV2; cdr3_length: 14; cdr3_nt: TGTGCCAGCAGAGAAGGACTAGCGAGCAATGAGCAGTTCTTC; cdr3_aa: CASREGLASNEQFF
clone_size: few; j_call: TRBJ2-7; d_call: NA; v_call: TRBV5-1; cdr3_length: 13; cdr3_nt: TGCGCCAGCAGCTTGGTACAGAACTACGAGCAGTACTTC; cdr3_aa: CASSLVQNYEQYF
clone_size: NA; j_call: TRBJ2-4; d_call: TRBD2; v_call: TRBV4-2; cdr3_length: 16; cdr3_nt: TGTGCCAGCAGCCAAGTCGCAGCGGGAGGGAAAAACATTCAGTACTTC; cdr3_aa: CASSQVAAGGKNIQYF
clone_size: NA; j_call: TRBJ1-4; d_call: NA; v_call: TRBV29-1; cdr3_length: 13; cdr3_nt: TGCAGCGTTGCAAGGGGCGTGGAGGAAAAACTGTTTTTT; cdr3_aa: CSVARGVEEKLFF
clone_size: NA; j_call: TRBJ2-3; d_call: TRBD2; v_call: TRBV6-5; cdr3_length: 15; cdr3_nt: TGTGCCAGCAGTTACTCTGCGGGAGACAGAGATACGCAGTATTTT; cdr3_aa: CASSYSAGDRDTQYF
clone_size: NA; j_call: TRBJ2-1; d_call: TRBD2; v_call: TRBV2; cdr3_length: 15; cdr3_nt: TGTGCCAGCAGTGCTATGCGGGAGGGCCGGGCCGGGCAGTTCTTC; cdr3_aa: CASSAMREGRAGQFF
clone_size: NA; j_call: TRBJ1-1; d_call: TRBD1; v_call: TRBV5-1; cdr3_length: 16; cdr3_nt: TGCGCCAGCAGCTTTAACAGGGGGGGTCTGAACACTGAAGCTTTCTTT; cdr3_aa: CASSFNRGGLNTEAFF
clone_size: NA; j_call: TRBJ1-2; d_call: NA; v_call: TRBV9; cdr3_length: 14; cdr3_nt: TGTGCCAGCAGCGTAGGTCGGCGGGAAGGGGGCTACACCTTC; cdr3_aa: CASSVGRREGGYTF
clone_size: NA; j_call: TRBJ2-7; d_call: NA; v_call: TRBV5-4; cdr3_length: 13; cdr3_nt: TGTGCCAGCAGCTTAACAGGGTTATACGAGCAGTACTTC; cdr3_aa: CASSLTGLYEQYF
clone_size: NA; j_call: TRBJ2-3; d_call: TRBD2; v_call: TRBV9; cdr3_length: 15; cdr3_nt: TGTGCCAGCAGCGTAGCGCTAGCGGGCACAGATACGCAGTATTTT; cdr3_aa: CASSVALAGTDTQYF
clone_size: NA; j_call: TRBJ1-1; d_call: TRBD1; v_call: TRBV4-1; cdr3_length: 16; cdr3_nt: TGCGCCAGCAGCCAACCCAGACAGGGGAGGAACACTGAAGCTTTCTTT; cdr3_aa: CASSQPRQGRNTEAFF
clone_size: NA; j_call: TRBJ1-4; d_call: NA; v_call: TRBV5-6; cdr3_length: 13; cdr3_nt: TGTGCCAGCAGCGCCGCCATAGTCCCAAAACTGTTTTTT; cdr3_aa: CASSAAIVPKLFF
clone_size: NA; j_call: TRBJ1-2; d_call: NA; v_call: TRBV19; cdr3_length: 13; cdr3_nt: TGTGCCAGTAGTCAGACAGCTCGCTATGGCTACACCTTC; cdr3_aa: CASSQTARYGYTF
clone_size: NA; j_call: TRBJ2-7; d_call: TRBD1; v_call: TRBV20-1; cdr3_length: 11; cdr3_nt: TGCAGTGCGGAAGGTACAGGGGGCTTTTACTTC; cdr3_aa: CSAEGTGGFYF
clone_size: NA; j_call: TRBJ2-5; d_call: NA; v_call: TRBV5-5; cdr3_length: 16; cdr3_nt: TGTGCCAGCAGATCCTTAGGCTTGCAGGGGACAGAGACCCAGTACTTC; cdr3_aa: CASRSLGLQGTETQYF
clone_size: NA; j_call: TRBJ2-2; d_call: NA; v_call: TRBV5-4; cdr3_length: 16; cdr3_nt: TGTGCCAGCAGCTTGGTAGGCGGTTCGAACACCGGGGAGCTGTTTTTT; cdr3_aa: CASSLVGGSNTGELFF
clone_size: NA; j_call: TRBJ1-5; d_call: NA; v_call: TRBV5-6; cdr3_length: 15; cdr3_nt: TGTGCCAGCAGCTTGTCCAGGGTAGGCAATCAGCCCCAGCATTTT; cdr3_aa: CASSLSRVGNQPQHF
clone_size: NA; j_call: TRBJ1-2; d_call: NA; v_call: TRBV7-2; cdr3_length: 16; cdr3_nt: TGTGCCAGCACCTTTCGGGAGGCAGGGGCTAACTATGGCTACACCTTC; cdr3_aa: CASTFREAGANYGYTF